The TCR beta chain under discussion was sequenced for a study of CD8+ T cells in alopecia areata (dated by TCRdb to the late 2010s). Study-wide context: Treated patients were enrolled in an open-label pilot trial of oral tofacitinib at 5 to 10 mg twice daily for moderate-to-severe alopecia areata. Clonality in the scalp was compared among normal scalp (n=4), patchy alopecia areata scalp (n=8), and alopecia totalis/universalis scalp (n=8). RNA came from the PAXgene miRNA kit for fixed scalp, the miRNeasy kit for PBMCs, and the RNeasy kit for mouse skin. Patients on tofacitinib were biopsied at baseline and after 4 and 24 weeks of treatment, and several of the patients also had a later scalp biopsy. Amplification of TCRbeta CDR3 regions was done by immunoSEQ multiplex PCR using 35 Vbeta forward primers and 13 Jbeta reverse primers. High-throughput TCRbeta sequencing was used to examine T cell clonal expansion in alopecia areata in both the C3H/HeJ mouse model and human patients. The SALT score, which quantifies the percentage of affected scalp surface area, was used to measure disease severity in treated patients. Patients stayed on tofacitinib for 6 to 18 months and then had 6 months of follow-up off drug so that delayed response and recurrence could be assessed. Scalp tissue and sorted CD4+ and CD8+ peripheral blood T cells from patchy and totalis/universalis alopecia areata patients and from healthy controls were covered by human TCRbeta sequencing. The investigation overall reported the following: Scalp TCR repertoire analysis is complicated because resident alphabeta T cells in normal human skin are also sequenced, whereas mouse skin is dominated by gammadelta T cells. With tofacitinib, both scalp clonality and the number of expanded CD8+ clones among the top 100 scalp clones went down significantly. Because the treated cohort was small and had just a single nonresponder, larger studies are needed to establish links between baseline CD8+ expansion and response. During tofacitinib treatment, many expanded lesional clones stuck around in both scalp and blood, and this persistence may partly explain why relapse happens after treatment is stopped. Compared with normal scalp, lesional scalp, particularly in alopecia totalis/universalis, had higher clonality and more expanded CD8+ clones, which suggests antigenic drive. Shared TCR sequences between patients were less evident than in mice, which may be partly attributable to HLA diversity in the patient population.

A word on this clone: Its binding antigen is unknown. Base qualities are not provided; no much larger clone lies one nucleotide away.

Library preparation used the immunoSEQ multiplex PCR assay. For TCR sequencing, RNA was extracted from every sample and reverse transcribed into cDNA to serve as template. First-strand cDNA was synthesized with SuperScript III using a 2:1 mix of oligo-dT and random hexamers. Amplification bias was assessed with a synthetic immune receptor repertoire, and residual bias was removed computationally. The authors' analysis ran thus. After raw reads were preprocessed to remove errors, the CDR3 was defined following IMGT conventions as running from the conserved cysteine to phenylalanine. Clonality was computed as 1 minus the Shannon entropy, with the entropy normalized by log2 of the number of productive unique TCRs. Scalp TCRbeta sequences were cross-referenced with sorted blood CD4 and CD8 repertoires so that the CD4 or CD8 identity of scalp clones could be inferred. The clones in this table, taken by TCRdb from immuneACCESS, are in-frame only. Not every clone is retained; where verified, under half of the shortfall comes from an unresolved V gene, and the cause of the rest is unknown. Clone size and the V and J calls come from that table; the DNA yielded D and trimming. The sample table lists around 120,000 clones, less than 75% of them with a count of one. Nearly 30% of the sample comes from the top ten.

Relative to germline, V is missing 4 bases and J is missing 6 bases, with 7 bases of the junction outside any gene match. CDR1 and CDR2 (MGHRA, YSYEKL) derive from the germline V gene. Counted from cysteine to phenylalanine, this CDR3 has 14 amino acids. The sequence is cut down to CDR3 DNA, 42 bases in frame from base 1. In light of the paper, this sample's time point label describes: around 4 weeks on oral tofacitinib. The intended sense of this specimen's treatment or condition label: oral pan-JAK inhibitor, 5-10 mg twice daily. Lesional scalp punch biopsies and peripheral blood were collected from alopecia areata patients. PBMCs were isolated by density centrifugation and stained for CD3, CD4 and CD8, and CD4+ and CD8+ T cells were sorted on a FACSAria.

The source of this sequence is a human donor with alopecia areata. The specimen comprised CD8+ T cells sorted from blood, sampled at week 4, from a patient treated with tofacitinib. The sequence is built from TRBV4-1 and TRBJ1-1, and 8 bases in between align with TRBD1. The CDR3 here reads CASSLDRGVAEAFF. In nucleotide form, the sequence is TGCGCCAGCAGCCTCGACAGGGGAGTCGCTGAAGCTTTCTTT.